The T cell receptor beta chain described here comes from a study of vaccination and CD4 T cells after COVID-19. Overall study context: Four females and six males made up the convalescents, two of whom were Hispanic. Diagnosis preceded the drawing of post-COVID samples by a median approximately 110 days (range 35 to 161).

The treatment denotes: roughly 10-day PBMC culture with coronavirus spike peptide pools or control peptides (ViraFEST assay). Using peptide pools, antigen-specific T cells were expanded in ViraFEST before TCRs were sequenced. CD4+ T cells that had been cultured provided DNA sequenced with the Oncomine TCR Beta short-read assay. TCRdb called the PCR reads again in MiXCR, with one record for every CDR3 protein. The sample consists of roughly 10,000 distinct CDR3 sequences, less than 70% of them appearing once. A word on this clonotype: The antigen is not known.

The germline gives CDR1 SGHDN, CDR2 FVKESK. J lost 6 bases, V lost 1 base, and 10 bases had no gene match. This CDR3 is built from 16 residues. Study outcomes and limitations: It was observed that, in convalescent patients, a median about 90% of reactive clones arose only post-vaccination.

The receptor was isolated from a human donor who had recovered from COVID-19. V and J are TRBV14 and TRBJ2-7, with TRBD2 matching over 9 bases. Sequences were obtained from CD4+ T cells from blood, cultured in vitro. CDR3: CASSQVGGRGRLEQYF. CDR3 bases: TGTGCCAGCAGCCAAGTGGGCGGGAGGGGCCGGCTCGAGCAGTACTTC.